This record covers a single T cell receptor (beta chain). The target antigen is unknown. This entry is derived from a study of cytomegalovirus exposure and HLA in healthy donors. Overall study results and limits: There were over 150 TCR beta chains listed as cytomegalovirus-associated. Sequencing likely produced, as an artifact, a cluster of highly shared sequence variants. While the bulk of TCR sequences proved rare, some public TCRs turned up in many donors.

Primers for the PCR totalled 60 Vbeta and 13 Jbeta. TCRdb's table, derived via immunoSEQ multiplex PCR, lists solely in-frame clones and lacks some. With about 39,000 clones in the sample, the ten largest clones hold 4%. Germline V gene sequence: CDR1 SGHRS, CDR2 YFSETQ. V shed 0 bases, J shed 2 bases, and the junction held 2 bases outside the gene matches. This CDR3 comprises 15 residues. V is TRBV5-1 and J is TRBJ2-1; 7 nucleotides agree with TRBD1. This TCR was recovered from a male donor in good health and CMV-seronegative. What was sequenced was PBMCs. The CDR3, as DNA: TGCGCCAGCAGCTTGGTACAGGGGACCTACAATGAGCAGTTCTTC. Translation: CASSLVQGTYNEQFF.